These 8 T cell receptor beta chains share one sample of origin, sequenced in a study of T cell changes during pregnancy in multiple sclerosis. Some clones are missing from TCRdb's copy, which holds only in-frame ones; the method was immunoSEQ multiplex PCR. The sample yields tens of thousands of clones, approximately 90% seen once. Source: CD4+ T cells from peripheral blood mononuclear cells, taken in the first trimester of pregnancy. The origin of the receptors is a female donor with multiple sclerosis, enrolled in a pregnancy study.

The V gene is TRBV6-6, the J gene TRBJ2-2; TRBD1 agrees at 7 bases. This CDR3 is built from 14 residues. Germline V gives CDR1 MNHNY, CDR2 SVGAGI (reference sequence). The V gene end was trimmed by 8 bases and the J gene end by 2 bases; junction bases not matched to a gene: 5. Written as DNA, the CDR3 is TGTGCCAGCGGGCGACAGGGAAACACCGGGGAGCTGTTTTTT. This encodes CASGRQGNTGELFF.

This clone was recorded only once. This chain connects TRBV6-1 to TRBJ1-2, with 7 positions matching TRBD1. The CDR3 is made up of 15 amino acids. Per germline, CDR1 MNHNS and CDR2 SASEGT. Losses at the gene ends were 6 bases for V and 2 bases for J; bases not matched to a gene: 9. CDR3 in amino acids: CASRLRQGRNYGYTF. The CDR3, as DNA: TGTGCCAGCAGACTTAGACAGGGTCGAAACTATGGCTACACCTTC.

Only a few counts were recorded for this clone. The J gene is TRBJ1-1, the V gene TRBV12-5, with D possibly matching TRBD1 (6 bases). Trimming pared 6 bases from V and 2 bases from J, leaving 10 bases between. From germline, CDR1 is LGHNT and CDR2 FRNRAP. The CDR3 spans 13 residues. The CDR3: CASGPQGNTEAFF. The CDR3, as DNA: TGTGCTAGTGGGCCACAGGGAAACACTGAAGCTTTCTTT.

V gene TRBV15 combines with J gene TRBJ1-3; 8 bases agree with TRBD1. Germline CDR1 LNHNV, CDR2 YYDKDF (reference sequence). The V gene end was trimmed by 5 bases and the J gene end by 2 bases; junction bases not matched to a gene: 5. The CDR3 runs to 15 residues. This CDR3 reads CATSAQGGAGNTIYF. The CDR3 coding sequence is TGTGCCACCAGCGCACAGGGGGGAGCTGGAAACACCATATATTTT.

The chain links TRBV5-8 to TRBJ2-7; 11 nucleotides agree with TRBD1. The V and J ends lost 4 bases and 2 bases, in that order; junction bases with no gene match: 2. Germline V gives CDR1 SGHTS, CDR2 YDEGEE. This CDR3 contains 14 residues. In nucleotides, the CDR3 is TGTGCCAGCAGCAGGGGACAGGGGGCCTACGAGCAGTACTTC. This translates into CASSRGQGAYEQYF.

The CDR3 loop reads CATSRDPGSVPYNEQFF. CDR3 DNA sequence: TGTGCCACCAGCAGAGACCCCGGGAGTGTCCCCTACAATGAGCAGTTCTTC. The chain is built from TRBV15 and TRBJ2-1; a possible D gene is TRBD2 (6 bases). CDR1 is LNHNV and CDR2 is YYDKDF in the germline V gene (reference sequence). This CDR3 is 17 amino acids long. V was cut by 0 bases and J by 2 bases, with 14 bases left in between.

This rearrangement joins TRBV30 to TRBJ2-2; tentatively, D is TRBD1 (5 bases). V shed 2 bases and J shed 4 bases, with 8 bases lying between them. Germline V lookup: CDR1 GTSNPN, CDR2 SVGIG (reference sequence). CDR3 length: 13 amino acids. In DNA, the CDR3 is TGTGCCTGGAGTAGGACACTCACCGGGGAGCTGTTTTTT. Its protein is CAWSRTLTGELFF. Full variable domain (outside the CDR3, taken from reference TRBV30 and TRBJ2-2): SQTIHQWPATLVQPVGSPLSLECTVEGTSNPNLYWYRQAAGRGLQLLFYSVGIGQISSEVPQNLSASRPQDRQFILSSKKLLLSDSGFYLCAWSRTLTGELFFGEGSRLTVL.

V gene TRBV5-6 combines with J gene TRBJ2-7, with D perhaps TRBD1 (5 bases). Germline values: CDR1 SGHDT, CDR2 YYEEEE. The CDR3 totals 14 residues. V dropped 0 bases and J dropped 2 bases, with 9 bases sitting between them. For the CDR3, the DNA is TGTGCCAGCAGCTTGGACAGGACGACCTACGAGCAGTACTTC. This translates into CASSLDRTTYEQYF.